These 14 T cell receptor beta chains originate from one sample sequenced in a study of control samples from healthy donors and cancer patients. Assay: immunoSEQ multiplex PCR; the TCRdb copy retains only in-frame clones and omits some. The sample lists around 110,000 clones, 88% occurring once. The sample was blood. These receptors came from a woman aged 70-85 years in good health.

V usage is TRBV7-9 and J usage is TRBJ1-1; D is unresolved. This CDR3 is built from 15 residues. The V gene lost 4 bases and the J gene lost 0 bases, with 12 bases spanning the gap. The germline CDR1 and CDR2 sequences are SEHNR and FQNEAQ (reference sequence). The CDR3 sequence is CASSSARGMNTEAFF. The DNA for the CDR3 is TGTGCCAGCAGCTCCGCCCGTGGGATGAACACTGAAGCTTTCTTT.

In its sample, this clone was seen once. The genes are TRBV11-1 and TRBJ1-2; the D is unclear. The germline V and J ends were trimmed by 5 bases and 3 bases, with 10 bases remaining between them. The germline V gene encodes CDR1 SGHAT and CDR2 FQDESV (reference sequence). CDR3 length: 13 residues. The CDR3 region is CASSPTHYYGYTF. CDR3 coding DNA: TGTGCCAGCAGCCCTACACACTACTATGGCTACACCTTC.

Concerning this clone itself: Other DNA sequences in this sample translate to the same CDR3. The chain carries TRBV5-4 and TRBJ1-1; D not certain. Germline values: CDR1 SGHNT, CDR2 YYREEE (reference sequence). The CDR3 consists of 13 residues. Trimming removed 0 bases at V and 1 base at J, with 4 bases between. This chain's CDR3 is CASSLAGNTEAFF. The CDR3 DNA reads TGTGCCAGCAGCTTGGCGGGGAACACTGAAGCTTTCTTT.

CDR3 in amino acids: CASSQVVIGTSGQETQYF. CDR3 in DNA: TGTGCCAGCAGCCAAGTGGTCATAGGGACTAGCGGACAAGAGACCCAGTACTTC. This chain uses TRBV4-2 with TRBJ2-5; 11 bases are shared with TRBD2. The CDR3 totals 18 residues. V shed 1 base and J 2 bases; nucleotides not matched to a gene: 9. Germline V gene sequence: CDR1 LGHNA, CDR2 YNFKEQ.

The genes are TRBV4-2 and TRBJ2-7; no clear D. The CDR3 contains 13 residues. V was shortened by 1 base and J by 2 bases, with 6 bases between the two germline ends. Germline-derived CDR1 and CDR2 are LGHNA and YNFKEQ. The CDR3 nucleotides read TGTGCCAGCAGCCAAGCCCCCGCCTACGAGCAGTACTTC. Its protein is CASSQAPAYEQYF.

The rearrangement uses TRBV9 and TRBJ1-5; D gene uncertain. Trimming left V 4 bases short and J 4 bases short, with 9 bases between. This CDR3 contains 13 residues. The germline CDR1 and CDR2 sequences are SGDLS and YYNGEE. CDR3 region: CASSPAWNQPQHF. CDR3 coding DNA: TGTGCCAGCAGCCCGGCCTGGAATCAGCCCCAGCATTTT.

The rearrangement links TRBV5-1 to TRBJ2-1, with TRBD1 identical over 10 bases. The trim removed 4 bases at V and 4 bases at J, leaving 8 bases unmatched. The germline gives CDR1 SGHRS, CDR2 YFSETQ. The CDR3 runs to 16 residues. For the CDR3, the DNA is TGCGCCAGCAGCGCAGGGACAGGGGTTTTATACAATGAGCAGTTCTTC. It specifies CASSAGTGVLYNEQFF. The full variable domain, its missing parts supplied by reference TRBV5-1 and TRBJ2-1, is KAGVTQTPRYLIKTRGQQVTLSCSPISGHRSVSWYQQTPGQGLQFLFEYFSETQRNKGNFPGRFSGRQFSNSRSEMNVSTLELGDSALYLCASSAGTGVLYNEQFFGPGTRLTVL.

The chain is built from TRBV6-1 and TRBJ1-1; possibly TRBD1 for D (6 bases). Germline CDR1 MNHNS, CDR2 SASEGT. Trimming removed 2 bases at V and 4 bases at J, with 14 bases between. The CDR3 has 15 residues. For the CDR3, the DNA is TGTGCCAGCAGTGAAATGAGGGGGGTGGGCACTGAAGCTTTCTTT. As protein: CASSEMRGVGTEAFF.

The rearrangement uses TRBV5-4 and TRBJ1-2; D perhaps matches TRBD1 (5 bases). The CDR3 has 13 residues. Germline lookup yields CDR1 SGHNT and CDR2 YYREEE (reference sequence). Deletions cut 6 bases from V and 3 bases from J, with 12 bases between. The CDR3 is CASMPRGDYGYTF. CDR3 DNA sequence: TGTGCCAGCATGCCGCGGGGGGACTATGGCTACACCTTC. Variable domain in full (rest from reference TRBV5-4 and TRBJ1-2): ETGVTQSPTHLIKTRGQQVTLRCSSQSGHNTVSWYQQALGQGPQFIFQYYREEENGRGNFPPRFSGLQFPNYSSELNVNALELDDSALYLCASMPRGDYGYTFGSGTRLTVV.

This rearrangement joins TRBV9 to TRBJ2-3; TRBD1 might be the D (5 bases). This CDR3 is 14 amino acids long. Trimming left V 0 bases short and J 5 bases short, with 10 bases between. The germline gives CDR1 SGDLS, CDR2 YYNGEE. Here the CDR3 DNA reads TGTGCCAGCAGCGTAGGTGACAGTAGAGATACGCAGTATTTT. As protein: CASSVGDSRDTQYF. The full variable domain, with the rest looked up from reference TRBV9 and TRBJ2-3, is DSGVTQTPKHLITATGQRVTLRCSPRSGDLSVYWYQQSLDQGLQFLIQYYNGEERAKGNILERFSAQQFPDLHSELNLSSLELGDSALYFCASSVGDSRDTQYFGPGTRLTVL.

This clone was seen just once. The chain carries TRBV11-2 and TRBJ1-1; D is undetermined. Germline V lookup: CDR1 SGHAT, CDR2 FQNNGV. The CDR3 is 14 amino acids. V shed 1 base and J shed 1 base, with 7 bases lying between them. CDR3 nucleotides: TGTGCCAGCAGCTTAGGTCTTTGGAACACTGAAGCTTTCTTT. Translated, it gives CASSLGLWNTEAFF.

The chain has TRBV11-1 and TRBJ2-3, with a tentative D call TRBD2 (5 bases). Germline V CDR1 and CDR2: SGHAT, FQDESV (reference sequence). CDR3 length: 13 residues. Trimming pared 4 bases from V and 1 base from J, leaving 6 bases between. The CDR3 loop is CASSWRGTDTQYF. DNA for the CDR3: TGTGCCAGCAGCTGGCGGGGCACAGATACGCAGTATTTT.

CDR3 coding DNA: TGTGCCAGCAGCTTAGTTCACGGGGGGAGCACAGATACGCAGTATTTT. It is translated as CASSLVHGGSTDTQYF. The chain links TRBV7-2 to TRBJ2-3; 7 bases are shared with TRBD2. This CDR3 comprises 16 residues. Germline V gene lookup returns CDR1 SGHTA and CDR2 FQGNSA. V lost 1 base to trimming and J lost 0 bases; unmatched junction nucleotides: 4.

Note on this clone: Other DNA sequences of this sample code for an identical CDR3. V and J are TRBV11-3 and TRBJ1-1, with TRBD1 as a possible D gene (5 bases). The germline gives CDR1 SGHNT, CDR2 YENEEA. Trimming took off 3 bases at V and 3 bases at J, with 8 bases between the two ends. CDR3 length: 13 residues. The CDR3 coding sequence is TGTGCCAGCAGCTTGGGAGGGGACACTGAAGCTTTCTTT. Protein sequence: CASSLGGDTEAFF.